This T cell receptor (beta chain) was recovered during a study of T cell changes during pregnancy in multiple sclerosis. This clone showed up just once. The CDR3 extends over 16 amino acids. Germline values: CDR1 MGHDK, CDR2 SYGVNS. V shed 4 bases, J shed 3 bases, and the junction held 5 bases outside the gene matches. Clones were sequenced by immunoSEQ multiplex PCR, and TCRdb holds only the in-frame ones, with some missing. The data contain 60,000 to 75,000 clones, 80% to 95% of them singletons. This specimen was CD8+ T cells from peripheral blood mononuclear cells, taken in the second trimester of pregnancy. This TCR came from a female donor with multiple sclerosis, enrolled in a pregnancy study. This chain links TRBV25-1 with TRBJ2-7; 14 bases fit TRBD2. The CDR3 region is CASSAKGLAGVYEQYF. The CDR3 DNA sequence: TGTGCCAGCAGTGCCAAGGGACTAGCGGGAGTCTACGAGCAGTACTTC.